This TCR beta chain was observed in a study of shared clonotypes between healthy human individuals. Study-level information: Researchers assigned three CD4 naive, three CD4 memory, two CD8 naive and one CD8 memory plate to each donor.

The CDR3 is made up of 19 amino acids. CDR1 and CDR2 (germline): SGHAT, FQNNGV. V was clipped by 5 bases and J by 6 bases, with 29 bases between them. Using immunoSEQ multiplex PCR, the repertoire was profiled, and TCRdb retains in-frame clones only, with some absent. The table shows 550,000 to 600,000 clones, with nearly 98% occurring only once. Naive CD8 cells lacked CD45RO and underwent positive selection for CCR7, leaving out terminally differentiated effector memory CD45RA+ cells. There were only Caucasian adults among the donors, and all lived in Nashville, Tennessee. The chain links TRBV11-2 to TRBJ2-1; possibly TRBD2 for D (6 bases). The source material was naive CD8+ T cells sorted from blood. This TCR was sampled from a man aged 25-40 years in good health. As DNA, the CDR3 is TGTGCCAGCAGCACCCTATCAGGACCGGGAGTTTCCTATTTCAATGAGCAGTTCTTC. This sequence encodes CASSTLSGPGVSYFNEQFF.